This TCR beta chain was identified during a study of T cells after yellow fever vaccination. At the level of the study: Fractions of limited cellularity were prepared by means of SMART-Seq v4 Ultra Low Input. Findings of the study overall: The booster saw the reappearance of most primary-vaccination clones (around 96% CD4, 70% to 90% CD8). Shared CD4/CD8 clonotypes were a small share, likely from convergent recombination.

Of note for this clonotype: Its antigen is not identified.

Germline lookup yields CDR1 MNHEY and CDR2 SMNVEV (reference sequence). The J segment lost 3 bases and the V segment lost 6 bases, leaving 9 bases of the junction unmatched. The length of the CDR3 is 15 residues. In making TCR cDNA, 5'RACE template switching added a universal primer site and UMIs to it. Each CDR3 protein is one row after TCRdb ran MiXCR on the 5' RACE reads. In the table there are hundreds of thousands of distinct CDR3 sequences, under 25% of which are singletons. V is TRBV27 and J is TRBJ2-7; the match to TRBD2 covers 9 bases. The receptor was isolated from a man aged 25-40 years who received the YFV17D yellow fever vaccine. Sequenced here: PBMCs, sampled 15 days after the yellow fever booster vaccination. CDR3 residues: CASRDIAGVIYEQYF. In DNA form, the CDR3 reads TGTGCCAGCAGAGACATAGCGGGAGTAATCTACGAGCAGTACTTC.